The 12 T cell receptor beta chains given below trace back to one sample, sequenced in a study of cytomegalovirus exposure and HLA in healthy donors. Primers included in the PCR were 60 Vbeta and 13 Jbeta primers. Clones were sequenced by immunoSEQ multiplex PCR, and TCRdb holds only the in-frame ones, with some missing. The sample data list some 48,000 clones. The sequenced material came from PBMCs. The receptors come from a woman in her 40s in good health and CMV-seronegative.

This chain connects TRBV9 to TRBJ1-6, with 10 bases that match TRBD1. The V and J ends lost 5 bases and 7 bases, in that order; junction bases with no gene match: 6. The CDR3 runs to 15 residues. Germline CDR1 SGDLS, CDR2 YYNGEE. The CDR3 nucleotides are TGTGCCAGCAGAGCCGAGACAGGGGGCAATTCACCCCTCCACTTT. Amino acid sequence: CASRAETGGNSPLHF.

This rearrangement joins TRBV6-5 to TRBJ2-5; weak D call: TRBD2 (8 bases). Per germline, CDR1 MNHEY and CDR2 SVGAGI. The germline V and J ends were trimmed by 6 bases and 7 bases, with 15 bases remaining between them. The CDR3 extends over 13 amino acids. In DNA, the CDR3 is TGTGCCAGCAGGTTAGCGGGGACAGTGACCCAGTACTTC. Translation: CASRLAGTVTQYF.

The V gene is TRBV5-1, the J gene TRBJ1-4, with D uncertain. With 4 bases removed from V and 0 bases from J, the gap between germline ends came to 7 bases. This CDR3 contains 14 residues. Germline V gene data show CDR1 as SGHRS and CDR2 as YFSETQ. The DNA for the CDR3 is TGCGCCAGCAGCACGGACTCAACTAATGAAAAACTGTTTTTT. Its translation: CASSTDSTNEKLFF.

CDR3 DNA: TGTGCCAGCTCAGGGACAGAGAACACTGAAGCTTTCTTT. Translation: CASSGTENTEAFF. The rearrangement links TRBV18 to TRBJ1-1, with TRBD1 matching over 7 bases. V shed 5 bases, J shed 1 base, and the junction held 1 base outside the gene matches. The germline V gene has CDR1 KGHSH and CDR2 LQKENI. CDR3 length: 13 residues. The entire variable domain, with the rest obtained from reference TRBV18 and TRBJ1-1, is as follows: NAGVMQNPRHLVRRRGQEARLRCSPMKGHSHVYWYRQLPEEGLKFMVYLQKENIIDESGMPKERFSAEFPKEGPSILRIQQVVRGDSAAYFCASSGTENTEAFFGQGTRLTVV.

The gene calls are TRBV19 and TRBJ1-2; TRBD1 matches at 10 bases. Germline loops: CDR1 LNHDA, CDR2 SQIVND (reference sequence). V shed 1 base, J shed 4 bases, and the junction held 0 bases outside the gene matches. The CDR3 runs 14 residues. CDR3: CASSIGTGGYGYTF. CDR3 nucleotides: TGTGCCAGTAGTATAGGGACAGGGGGCTATGGCTACACCTTC.

The V call is TRBV6-5, the J call TRBJ1-1; perhaps TRBD1 as D (5 bases). Trimming shortened V by 2 bases and J by 9 bases, and 7 bases separated the two germline ends. CDR1 is MNHEY, CDR2 SVGAGI, per germline. The CDR3 length is 11 residues. CDR3 region: CASSYGGKAFF. In DNA, the CDR3 is TGTGCCAGCAGTTACGGGGGGAAAGCTTTCTTT.

The chain is built from TRBV6-1 and TRBJ1-5; 7 nucleotides align to TRBD1. Trimming at V came to 4 bases and at J to 3 bases, leaving 9 bases not matched to a gene. Germline V gene data show CDR1 as MNHNS and CDR2 as SASEGT. The CDR3 runs 16 residues. In DNA form, the CDR3 reads TGTGCCAGCAGTGTTTCCGGGACAGAACTCAATCAGCCCCAGCATTTT. Protein product: CASSVSGTELNQPQHF.

The genes are TRBV5-1 and TRBJ2-3; perhaps TRBD1 as D (6 bases). Trimming shortened V by 0 bases and J by 2 bases, and 13 bases separated the two germline ends. Germline V lookup: CDR1 SGHRS, CDR2 YFSETQ. The CDR3 totals 16 residues. CDR3 nucleotides: TGCGCCAGCAGCTTGGACAGGGTAGGGGCCACAGATACGCAGTATTTT. Translation: CASSLDRVGATDTQYF.

On this clone: Sequence at one end of the junction differs from germline and may be a read error. This sequence joins TRBV9 and TRBJ1-1, with D perhaps matching TRBD1 (5 bases). Germline CDR1 is SGDLS and CDR2 is YYNGEE. This CDR3 has 14 amino acids. The CDR3 spells CASSVEPQDTEDFF. CDR3 DNA: TGTGCCAGCAGCGTCGAGCCGCAGGACACTGAAGATTTCTTT.

This chain joins TRBV19 and TRBJ2-7; 7 positions match TRBD2. Per the germline V gene, CDR1 is LNHDA and CDR2 is SQIVND (reference sequence). The V segment lost 8 bases and the J segment 3 bases; nucleotides outside the gene matches: 10. CDR3 size: 14 residues. CDR3 sequence reads: CASSPSAGVYEQYF. In DNA form, the CDR3 reads TGTGCCAGTTCACCCTCGGCGGGGGTCTACGAGCAGTACTTC.

CDR3 protein: CASGTGQGDSGNTIYF. CDR3 DNA sequence: TGTGCTAGTGGAACGGGACAGGGGGACTCTGGAAACACCATATATTTT. The chain uses TRBV12-5 and TRBJ1-3; 11 bases match TRBD1. Germline assignment: CDR1 LGHNT and CDR2 FRNRAP. The CDR3 is made up of 16 amino acids. The ends lost 6 bases at V and 0 bases at J; junction bases unmatched: 4.

V is TRBV5-1 and J is TRBJ2-7; 11 bases line up with TRBD2. The germline V gene encodes CDR1 SGHRS and CDR2 YFSETQ. The CDR3 length is 18 residues. Germline trimming cut 3 bases from V and 4 bases from J; bases unmatched to any gene: 15. In DNA, the CDR3 is TGCGCCAGCAGCTCGAAGGGACTAGCGGATCGTAACTCGTACGAGCAGTACTTC. It translates to CASSSKGLADRNSYEQYF.